The clone carrying this T cell receptor (beta chain) was detected only a few times. The antigen is undetermined. The CDR3 sequence is 12 residues long. Germline values: CDR1 SGHAT, CDR2 FQNNGV. V lost 3 bases to trimming and J lost 10 bases, with 12 bases between them. These data originate in a study of radiotherapy plus CTLA-4 blockade in lung cancer. Study-wide context: Patients showed objective responses in 15% to 20% of cases and disease control in roughly 30%. Overall study results and limits: Radiotherapy with ipilimumab was followed by blood expansion of tumor-derived clones. It was early blood T cell clone dynamics, with interferon-beta, that reportedly best predicted response.

Focal radiation and CTLA-4 blockade (ipilimumab) were tested in chemo-refractory metastatic non-small-cell lung cancer patients. Assay used: immunoSEQ multiplex PCR; TCRdb lists only in-frame clones, some missing. The table lists tens of thousands of clones, 70% to 80% of them singletons. Sequencing was performed on peripheral blood, taken from a patient treated with radiotherapy plus ipilimumab. The chain joins TRBV11-2 to TRBJ1-1; no clear D gene. The receptor comes from a human donor with non-small cell lung cancer whose response to radiotherapy plus ipilimumab could not be evaluated. Some clones in this sample may be carry-over from other donors' samples. As DNA, the CDR3 is TGTGCCAGCAGCTTGAACAGTAAGGCAGCTTTCTTT. This encodes CASSLNSKAAFF. Drawing the rest from reference TRBV11-2 and TRBJ1-1, the complete variable domain is EAGVAQSPRYKIIEKRQSVAFWCNPISGHATLYWYQQILGQGPKLLIQFQNNGVVDDSQLPKDRFSAERLKGVDSTLKIQPAKLEDSAVYLCASSLNSKAAFFGQGTRLTVV.